This T cell receptor beta chain came from a study of radiation and T cells in renal cell carcinoma. Time point indicated: baseline pretreatment blood. Indicated treatment: 15 Gy SBRT to primary tumor, nephrectomy 4 weeks later. Radiation-treated patients gave blood at baseline, week 2 and week 4. Deletions cut 1 base from V and 12 bases from J, with 16 bases between. Germline CDR1 and CDR2: MDHEN and SYDVKM. The length of the CDR3 is 15 residues. Clones were sequenced by immunoSEQ multiplex PCR, and TCRdb holds only the in-frame ones, with some missing. The sample lists around 160,000 clones, about 88% occurring once.

Material: blood, obtained from a patient whose treatment included radiotherapy and nephrectomy. The clonotype comes from a woman in her seventies with renal cell carcinoma. This chain connects TRBV28 to TRBJ1-6; possible D gene TRBD1, 5 bases. Here the CDR3 reads CASSLFPGLGGPLHF. CDR3 bases: TGTGCCAGCAGTTTATTCCCCGGGCTCGGGGGACCCCTCCACTTT.